This T cell receptor (beta chain) was documented in a study of blood T cell repertoires in COVID-19. The overall study: The analysed material was cDNA or gDNA that came from T cells, B-cell-depleted T cells, or PBMCs.

Assay: immunoSEQ multiplex PCR; the TCRdb copy retains only in-frame clones and omits some. In the table there are approximately 250,000 clones, more than 75% of which are singletons. This CDR3 comprises 15 residues. V shed 0 bases, J shed 5 bases, and the junction held 4 bases outside the gene matches. Germline V gene lookup returns CDR1 SGDLS and CDR2 YYNGEE. The sequenced sample was peripheral blood. The TCR was taken from a man aged 40-55 years with active or convalescent COVID-19. The chain has TRBV9 and TRBJ2-3, with 9 bases aligning to TRBD2. The CDR3 DNA reads as TGTGCCAGCAGCGTAGCTAGCGGGGTGGGAGATACGCAGTATTTT. This sequence encodes CASSVASGVGDTQYF. The full variable domain, its missing parts supplied by reference TRBV9 and TRBJ2-3, is DSGVTQTPKHLITATGQRVTLRCSPRSGDLSVYWYQQSLDQGLQFLIQYYNGEERAKGNILERFSAQQFPDLHSELNLSSLELGDSALYFCASSVASGVGDTQYFGPGTRLTVL.